This T cell receptor (beta chain) was documented in a study of blood T cell repertoires in COVID-19. Study-level background: In each case, the material was cDNA or gDNA derived from T cells, B-cell-depleted T cells, or PBMCs.

During active infection, Seattle patients enrolled and were then monitored through disease. With 6 bases removed from V and 0 bases from J, the gap between germline ends came to 15 bases. Germline V gene lookup returns CDR1 SNHLY and CDR2 FYNNEI. The CDR3 spans 16 residues. In the original processing: Reference gene primer amplification in the assay estimated nucleated cell counts. Assay: immunoSEQ multiplex PCR; the TCRdb copy retains only in-frame clones and omits some. For V, J and clone size, that table is used; D and trimming come from the DNA. The sample has about 300,000 clones; around nine tenths are singletons.

The sample taken for sequencing was peripheral blood. The source is a woman aged 25 to 45 with COVID-19, enrolled during active disease. V gene TRBV2 combines with J gene TRBJ2-1, with D perhaps TRBD2 (6 bases). The CDR3 loop reads CASRRGAGSSYNEQFF. CDR3 DNA: TGTGCCAGCAGGCGGGGAGCGGGTAGCTCCTACAATGAGCAGTTCTTC.